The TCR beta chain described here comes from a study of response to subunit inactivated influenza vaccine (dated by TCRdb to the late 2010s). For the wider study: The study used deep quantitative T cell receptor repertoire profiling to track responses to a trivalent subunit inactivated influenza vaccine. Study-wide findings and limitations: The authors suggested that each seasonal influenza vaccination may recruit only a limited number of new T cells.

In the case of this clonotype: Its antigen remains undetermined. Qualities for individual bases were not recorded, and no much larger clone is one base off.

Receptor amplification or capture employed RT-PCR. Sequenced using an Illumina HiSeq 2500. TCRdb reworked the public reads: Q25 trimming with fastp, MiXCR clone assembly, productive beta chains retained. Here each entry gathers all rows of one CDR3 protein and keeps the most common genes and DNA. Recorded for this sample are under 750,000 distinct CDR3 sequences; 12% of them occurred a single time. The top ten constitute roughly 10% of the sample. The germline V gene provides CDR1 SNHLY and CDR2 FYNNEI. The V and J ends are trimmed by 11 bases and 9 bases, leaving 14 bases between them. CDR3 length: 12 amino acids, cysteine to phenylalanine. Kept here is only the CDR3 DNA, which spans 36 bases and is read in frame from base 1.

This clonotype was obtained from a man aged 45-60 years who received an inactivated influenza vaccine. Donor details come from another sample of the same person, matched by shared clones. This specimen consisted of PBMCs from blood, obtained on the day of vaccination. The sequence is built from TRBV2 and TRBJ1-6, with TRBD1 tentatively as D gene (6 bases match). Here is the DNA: TGTGCCTCATCCAGGGGTACTTCACCCCTCCACTTT. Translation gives CASSRGTSPLHF.